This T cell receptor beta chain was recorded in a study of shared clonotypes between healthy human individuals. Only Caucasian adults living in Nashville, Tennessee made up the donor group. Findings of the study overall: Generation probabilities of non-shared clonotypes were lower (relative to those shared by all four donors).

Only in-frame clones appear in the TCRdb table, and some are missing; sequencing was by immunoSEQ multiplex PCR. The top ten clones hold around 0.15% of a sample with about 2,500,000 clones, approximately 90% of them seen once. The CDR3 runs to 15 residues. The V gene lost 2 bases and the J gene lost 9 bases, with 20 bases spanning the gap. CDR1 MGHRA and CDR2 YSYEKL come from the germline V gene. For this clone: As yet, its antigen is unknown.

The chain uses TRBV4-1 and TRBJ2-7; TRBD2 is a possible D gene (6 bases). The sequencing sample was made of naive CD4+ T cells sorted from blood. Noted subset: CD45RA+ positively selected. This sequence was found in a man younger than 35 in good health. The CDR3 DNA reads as TGCGCCAGCAGCCAACTTTATGGGGGACTTGCGGCGCAGTACTTC. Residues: CASSQLYGGLAAQYF.